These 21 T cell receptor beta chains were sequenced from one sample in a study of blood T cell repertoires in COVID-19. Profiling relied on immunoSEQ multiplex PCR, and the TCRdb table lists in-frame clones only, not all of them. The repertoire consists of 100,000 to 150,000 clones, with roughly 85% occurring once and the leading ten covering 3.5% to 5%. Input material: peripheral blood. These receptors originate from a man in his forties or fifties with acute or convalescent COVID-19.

The CDR3 region has the DNA TGTGCCAGCTCTCGTCCGCGGACTAGCGGGGGGGATTGGGAGACCCAGTACTTC. Its protein product is CASSRPRTSGGDWETQYF. The chain is built from TRBV2 and TRBJ2-5; 15 bases are shared with TRBD2. Germline CDR1 SNHLY, CDR2 FYNNEI. CDR3 size: 18 residues. The V segment lost 8 bases and the J segment 5 bases; nucleotides outside the gene matches: 15.

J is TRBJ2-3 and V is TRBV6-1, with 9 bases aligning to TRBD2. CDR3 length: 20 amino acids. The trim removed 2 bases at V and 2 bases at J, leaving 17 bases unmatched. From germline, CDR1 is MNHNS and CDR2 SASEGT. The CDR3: CASSEKWSGLAKRITDTQYF. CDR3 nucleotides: TGTGCCAGCAGTGAAAAGTGGTCGGGACTAGCCAAGAGGATCACAGATACGCAGTATTTT.

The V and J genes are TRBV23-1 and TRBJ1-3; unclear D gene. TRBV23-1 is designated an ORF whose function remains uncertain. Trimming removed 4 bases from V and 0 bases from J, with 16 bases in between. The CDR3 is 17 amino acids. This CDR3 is CASSLRTFLSSGNTIYF. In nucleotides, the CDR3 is TGCGCCAGCAGTCTTAGGACTTTTTTGAGCTCTGGAAACACCATATATTTT.

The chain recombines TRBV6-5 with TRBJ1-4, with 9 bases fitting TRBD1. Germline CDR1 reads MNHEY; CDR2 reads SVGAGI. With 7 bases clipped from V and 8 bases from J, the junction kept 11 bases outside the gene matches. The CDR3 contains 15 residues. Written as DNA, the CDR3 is TGTGCCAGCAAGAGGGGACAGGGCCTACCGGAAAAACTGTTTTTT. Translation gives CASKRGQGLPEKLFF.

The CDR3 nucleotides read TGTGCCAGCAGTGAACAAGACAGGGTTGCTGGGGCCAACGTCCTGACTTTC. Translating it yields CASSEQDRVAGANVLTF. The chain uses TRBV6-1 and TRBJ2-6; 7 nucleotides align to TRBD1. The ends lost 2 bases at V and 2 bases at J; junction bases unmatched: 6. Germline V lookup: CDR1 MNHNS, CDR2 SASEGT. This CDR3 is 17 amino acids long.

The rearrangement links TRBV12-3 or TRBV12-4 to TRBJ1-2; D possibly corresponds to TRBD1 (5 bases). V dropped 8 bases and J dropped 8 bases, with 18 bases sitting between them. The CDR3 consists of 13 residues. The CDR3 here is CASQTTGVGGYTF. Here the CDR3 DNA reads TGTGCCAGCCAAACAACAGGAGTAGGGGGCTACACCTTC.

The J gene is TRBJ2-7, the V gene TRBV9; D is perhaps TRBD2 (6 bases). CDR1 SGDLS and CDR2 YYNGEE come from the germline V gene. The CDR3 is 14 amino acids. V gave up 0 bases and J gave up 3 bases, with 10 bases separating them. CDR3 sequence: CASSVDVGSYEQYF. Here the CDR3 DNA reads TGTGCCAGCAGCGTAGATGTCGGGAGCTACGAGCAGTACTTC.

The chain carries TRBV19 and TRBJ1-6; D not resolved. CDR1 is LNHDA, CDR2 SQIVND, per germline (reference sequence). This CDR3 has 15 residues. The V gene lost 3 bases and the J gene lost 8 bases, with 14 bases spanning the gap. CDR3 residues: CASSIIPGRDSPLHF. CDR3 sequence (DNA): TGTGCCAGTAGTATTATTCCCGGGAGGGATTCACCCCTCCACTTT.

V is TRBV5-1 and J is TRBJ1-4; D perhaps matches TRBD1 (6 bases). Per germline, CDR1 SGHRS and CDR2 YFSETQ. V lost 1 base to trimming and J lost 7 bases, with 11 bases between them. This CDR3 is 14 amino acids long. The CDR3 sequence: CASSLQGLTEKLFF. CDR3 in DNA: TGCGCCAGCAGCTTGCAGGGGTTGACTGAAAAACTGTTTTTT. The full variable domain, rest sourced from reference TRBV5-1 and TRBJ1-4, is KAGVTQTPRYLIKTRGQQVTLSCSPISGHRSVSWYQQTPGQGLQFLFEYFSETQRNKGNFPGRFSGRQFSNSRSEMNVSTLELGDSALYLCASSLQGLTEKLFFGSGTQLSVL.

Here the CDR3 reads CASSSTSGSTYEQYF. The CDR3 region has the DNA TGTGCCAGCAGCTCGACTAGCGGGAGTACCTACGAGCAGTACTTC. This chain joins TRBV11-2 and TRBJ2-7; 12 bases are a match to TRBD2. The germline gives CDR1 SGHAT, CDR2 FQNNGV. With V trimmed by 4 bases and J by 2 bases, 3 bases remained unmatched. The CDR3 totals 15 residues.

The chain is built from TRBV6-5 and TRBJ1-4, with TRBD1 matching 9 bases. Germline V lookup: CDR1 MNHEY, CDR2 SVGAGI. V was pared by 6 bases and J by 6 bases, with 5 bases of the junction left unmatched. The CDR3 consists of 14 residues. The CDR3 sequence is CASSPDRGDEKLFF. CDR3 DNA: TGTGCCAGCAGCCCGGACAGGGGTGATGAAAAACTGTTTTTT.

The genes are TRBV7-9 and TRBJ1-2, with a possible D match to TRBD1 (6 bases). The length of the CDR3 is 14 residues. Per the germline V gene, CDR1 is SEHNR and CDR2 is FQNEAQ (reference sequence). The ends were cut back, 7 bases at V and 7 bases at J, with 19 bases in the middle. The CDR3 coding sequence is TGTGCCAGCACGAGGGGGTCATGGAAAGGTGGCTACACCTTC. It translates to CASTRGSWKGGYTF.

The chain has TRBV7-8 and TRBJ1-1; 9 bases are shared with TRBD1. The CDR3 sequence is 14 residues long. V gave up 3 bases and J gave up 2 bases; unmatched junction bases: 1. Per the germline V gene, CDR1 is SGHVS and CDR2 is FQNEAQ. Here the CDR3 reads CASSLTGGNTEAFF. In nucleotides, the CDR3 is TGTGCCAGCAGCTTGACAGGGGGAAACACTGAAGCTTTCTTT.

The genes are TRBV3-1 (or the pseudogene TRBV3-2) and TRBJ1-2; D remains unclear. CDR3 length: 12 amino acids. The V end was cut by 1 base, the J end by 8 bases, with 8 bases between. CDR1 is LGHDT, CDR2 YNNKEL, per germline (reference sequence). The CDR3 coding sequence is TGTGCCAGCAGCCAAGGGGCTGAGGGCTACACCTTC. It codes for CASSQGAEGYTF.

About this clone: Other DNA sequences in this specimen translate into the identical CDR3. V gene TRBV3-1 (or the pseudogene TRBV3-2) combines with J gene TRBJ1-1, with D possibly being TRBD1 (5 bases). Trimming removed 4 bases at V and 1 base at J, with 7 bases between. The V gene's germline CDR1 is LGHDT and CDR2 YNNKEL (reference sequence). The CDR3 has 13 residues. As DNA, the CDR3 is TGTGCCAGCAGCCGCCAGGGGAACACTGAAGCTTTCTTT. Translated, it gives CASSRQGNTEAFF.

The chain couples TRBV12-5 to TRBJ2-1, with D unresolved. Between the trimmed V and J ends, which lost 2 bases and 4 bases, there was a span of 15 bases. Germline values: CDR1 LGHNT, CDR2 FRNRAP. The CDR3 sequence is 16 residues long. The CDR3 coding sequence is TGTGCTAGTGGTTTGATAGCCGGAACTCATTACAATGAGCAGTTCTTC. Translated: CASGLIAGTHYNEQFF. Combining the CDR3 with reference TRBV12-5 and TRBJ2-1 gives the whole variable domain DARVTQTPRHKVTEMGQEVTMRCQPILGHNTVFWYRQTMMQGLELLAYFRNRAPLDDSGMPKDRFSAEMPDATLATLKIQPSEPRDSAVYFCASGLIAGTHYNEQFFGPGTRLTVL.

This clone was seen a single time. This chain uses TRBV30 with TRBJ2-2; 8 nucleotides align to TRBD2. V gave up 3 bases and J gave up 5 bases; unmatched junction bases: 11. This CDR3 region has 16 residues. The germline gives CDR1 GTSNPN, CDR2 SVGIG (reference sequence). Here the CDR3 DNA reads TGTGCCTGGAGCAGGGCGGGGCTAGCGGGTACCGGGGAGCTGTTTTTT. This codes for CAWSRAGLAGTGELFF.

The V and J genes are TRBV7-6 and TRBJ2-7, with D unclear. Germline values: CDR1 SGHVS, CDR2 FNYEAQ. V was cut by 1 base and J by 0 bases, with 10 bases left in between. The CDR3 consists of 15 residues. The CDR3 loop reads CASSLGSTHSYEQYF. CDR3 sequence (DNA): TGTGCCAGCAGCTTAGGGTCAACACACTCCTACGAGCAGTACTTC.

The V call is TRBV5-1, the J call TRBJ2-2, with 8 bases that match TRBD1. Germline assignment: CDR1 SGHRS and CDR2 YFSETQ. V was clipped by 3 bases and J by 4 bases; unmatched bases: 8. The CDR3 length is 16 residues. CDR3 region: CASSSIRGQGTGELFF. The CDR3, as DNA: TGCGCCAGCAGCTCGATCAGGGGGCAAGGCACCGGGGAGCTGTTTTTT.

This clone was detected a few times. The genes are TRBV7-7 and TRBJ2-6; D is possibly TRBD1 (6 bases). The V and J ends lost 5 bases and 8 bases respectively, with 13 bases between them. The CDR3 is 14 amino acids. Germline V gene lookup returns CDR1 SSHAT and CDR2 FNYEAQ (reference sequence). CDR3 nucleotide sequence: TGTGCCAGCAGCCAGGACAGCCTTTCCAACGTCCTGACTTTC. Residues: CASSQDSLSNVLTF. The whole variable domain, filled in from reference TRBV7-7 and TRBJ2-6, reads GAGVSQSPRYKVTKRGQDVTLRCDPISSHATLYWYQQALGQGPEFLTYFNYEAQPDKSGLPSDRFSAERPEGSISTLTIQRTEQRDSAMYRCASSQDSLSNVLTFGAGSRLTVL.

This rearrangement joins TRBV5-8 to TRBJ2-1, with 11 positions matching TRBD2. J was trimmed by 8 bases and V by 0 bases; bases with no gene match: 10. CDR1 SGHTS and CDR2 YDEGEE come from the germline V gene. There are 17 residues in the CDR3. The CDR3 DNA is TGTGCCAGCAGCTTGGCCGCTAGCGGGAGGTTTGACGATGAGCAGTTCTTC. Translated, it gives CASSLAASGRFDDEQFF.